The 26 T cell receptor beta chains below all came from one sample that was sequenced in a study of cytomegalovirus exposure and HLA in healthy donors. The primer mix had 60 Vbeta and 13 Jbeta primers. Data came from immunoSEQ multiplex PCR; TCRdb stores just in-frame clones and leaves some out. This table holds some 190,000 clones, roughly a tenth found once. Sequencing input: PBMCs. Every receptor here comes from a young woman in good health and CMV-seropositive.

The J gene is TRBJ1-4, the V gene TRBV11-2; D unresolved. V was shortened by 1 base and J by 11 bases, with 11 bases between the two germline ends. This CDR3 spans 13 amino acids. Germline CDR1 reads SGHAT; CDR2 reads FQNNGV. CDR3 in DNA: TGTGCCAGCAGCTTAGCCCCAAGCGGGAAACTGTTTTTT. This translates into CASSLAPSGKLFF.

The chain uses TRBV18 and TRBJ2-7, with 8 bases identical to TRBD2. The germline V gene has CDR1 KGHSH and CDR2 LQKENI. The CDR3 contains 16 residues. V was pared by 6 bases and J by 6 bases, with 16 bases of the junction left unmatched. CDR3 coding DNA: TGTGCCAGCTCCTCGACCGCACCGGGAGGGCCGACCGAGCAGTACTTC. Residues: CASSSTAPGGPTEQYF.

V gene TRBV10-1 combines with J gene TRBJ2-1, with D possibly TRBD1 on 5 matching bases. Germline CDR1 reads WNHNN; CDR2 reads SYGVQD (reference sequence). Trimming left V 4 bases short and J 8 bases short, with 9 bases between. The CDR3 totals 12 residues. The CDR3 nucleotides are TGCGCCAGCAGTGTTAGGGGCGATGAGCAGTTCTTC. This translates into CASSVRGDEQFF.

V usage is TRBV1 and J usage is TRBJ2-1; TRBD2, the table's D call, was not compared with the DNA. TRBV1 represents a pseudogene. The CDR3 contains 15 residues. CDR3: CTSRKTKDSWDEQFF. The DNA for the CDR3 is TGCACCAGCAGAAAAACTAAGGACTCGTGGGATGAGCAGTTCTTC.

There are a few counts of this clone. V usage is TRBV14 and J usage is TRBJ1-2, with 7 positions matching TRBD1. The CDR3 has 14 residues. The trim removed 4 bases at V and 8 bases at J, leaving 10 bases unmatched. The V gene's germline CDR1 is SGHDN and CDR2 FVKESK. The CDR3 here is CASSPTLTGKGYTF. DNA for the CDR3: TGTGCCAGCAGCCCCACGTTGACAGGGAAGGGCTACACCTTC.

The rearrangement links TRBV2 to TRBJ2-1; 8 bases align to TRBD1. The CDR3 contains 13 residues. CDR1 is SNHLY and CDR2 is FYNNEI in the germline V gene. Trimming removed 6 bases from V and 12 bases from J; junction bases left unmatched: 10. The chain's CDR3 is CASRDREALGQFF. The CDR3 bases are TGTGCCAGCAGGGACAGGGAGGCATTAGGGCAGTTCTTC.

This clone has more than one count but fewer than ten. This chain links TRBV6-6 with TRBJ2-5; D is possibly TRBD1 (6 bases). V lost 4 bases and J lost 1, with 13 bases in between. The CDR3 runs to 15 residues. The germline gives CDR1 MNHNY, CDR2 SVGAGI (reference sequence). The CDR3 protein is CASSFMTGPQETQYF. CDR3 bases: TGTGCCAGCAGTTTCATGACAGGCCCCCAAGAGACCCAGTACTTC.

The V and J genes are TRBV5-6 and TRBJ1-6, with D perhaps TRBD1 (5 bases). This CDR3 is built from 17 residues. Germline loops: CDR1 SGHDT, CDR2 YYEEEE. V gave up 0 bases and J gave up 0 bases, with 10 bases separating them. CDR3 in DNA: TGTGCCAGCAGCTTGGGCAGAGACAGCTCCTATAATTCACCCCTCCACTTT. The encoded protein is CASSLGRDSSYNSPLHF.

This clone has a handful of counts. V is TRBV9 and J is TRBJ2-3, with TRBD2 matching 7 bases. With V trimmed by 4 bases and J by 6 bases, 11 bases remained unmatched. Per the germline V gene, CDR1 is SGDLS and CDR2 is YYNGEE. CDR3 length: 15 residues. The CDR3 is CASSPTSAEWDTQYF. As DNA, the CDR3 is TGTGCCAGCAGCCCCACTAGCGCCGAATGGGATACGCAGTATTTT.

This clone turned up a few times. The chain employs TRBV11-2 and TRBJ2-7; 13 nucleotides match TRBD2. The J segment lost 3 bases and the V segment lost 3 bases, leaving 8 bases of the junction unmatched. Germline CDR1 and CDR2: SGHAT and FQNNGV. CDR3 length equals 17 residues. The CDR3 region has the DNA TGTGCCAGCAGCTTGGTGACTAGCGGGAGGTTTCTCTACGAGCAGTACTTC. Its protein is CASSLVTSGRFLYEQYF.

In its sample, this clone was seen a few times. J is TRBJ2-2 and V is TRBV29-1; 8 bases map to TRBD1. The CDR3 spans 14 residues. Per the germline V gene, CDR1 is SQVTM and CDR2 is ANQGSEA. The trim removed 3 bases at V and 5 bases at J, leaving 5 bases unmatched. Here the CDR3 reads CSVEGQDWTGELFF. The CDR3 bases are TGCAGCGTTGAGGGACAGGATTGGACCGGGGAGCTGTTTTTT.

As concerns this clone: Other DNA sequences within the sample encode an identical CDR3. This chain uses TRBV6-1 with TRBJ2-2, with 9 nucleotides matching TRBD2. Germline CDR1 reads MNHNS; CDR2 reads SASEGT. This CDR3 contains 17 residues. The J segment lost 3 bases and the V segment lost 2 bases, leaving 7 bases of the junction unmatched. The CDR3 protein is CASSEYAGGTYTGELFF. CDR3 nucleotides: TGTGCCAGCAGTGAATACGCGGGGGGGACCTACACCGGGGAGCTGTTTTTT.

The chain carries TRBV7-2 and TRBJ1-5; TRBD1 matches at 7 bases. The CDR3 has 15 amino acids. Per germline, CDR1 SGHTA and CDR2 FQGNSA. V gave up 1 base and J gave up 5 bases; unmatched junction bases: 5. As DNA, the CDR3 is TGTGCCAGCAGCTTAGATGGGACAGTCCATCAGCCCCAGCATTTT. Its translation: CASSLDGTVHQPQHF.

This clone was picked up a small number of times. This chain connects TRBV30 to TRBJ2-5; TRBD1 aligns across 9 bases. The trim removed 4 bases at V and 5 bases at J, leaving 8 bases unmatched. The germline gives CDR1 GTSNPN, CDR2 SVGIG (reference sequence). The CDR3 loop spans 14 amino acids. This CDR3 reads CAWKPQGAAETQYF. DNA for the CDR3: TGTGCCTGGAAGCCACAGGGGGCGGCGGAGACCCAGTACTTC. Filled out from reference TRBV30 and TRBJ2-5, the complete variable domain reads SQTIHQWPATLVQPVGSPLSLECTVEGTSNPNLYWYRQAAGRGLQLLFYSVGIGQISSEVPQNLSASRPQDRQFILSSKKLLLSDSGFYLCAWKPQGAAETQYFGPGTRLLVL.

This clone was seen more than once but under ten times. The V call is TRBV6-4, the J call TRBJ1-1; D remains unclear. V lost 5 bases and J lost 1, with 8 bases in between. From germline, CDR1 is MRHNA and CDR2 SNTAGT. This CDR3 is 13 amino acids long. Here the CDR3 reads CASSTRGNTEAFF. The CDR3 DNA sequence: TGTGCCAGCAGTACCAGAGGGAACACTGAAGCTTTCTTT.

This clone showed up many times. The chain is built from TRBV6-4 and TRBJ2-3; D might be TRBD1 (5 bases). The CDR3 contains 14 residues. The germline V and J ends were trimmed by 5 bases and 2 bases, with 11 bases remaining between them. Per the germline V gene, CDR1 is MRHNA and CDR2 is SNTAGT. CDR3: CASSLTAITDTQYF. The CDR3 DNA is TGTGCCAGCAGTTTGACAGCCATCACAGATACGCAGTATTTT.

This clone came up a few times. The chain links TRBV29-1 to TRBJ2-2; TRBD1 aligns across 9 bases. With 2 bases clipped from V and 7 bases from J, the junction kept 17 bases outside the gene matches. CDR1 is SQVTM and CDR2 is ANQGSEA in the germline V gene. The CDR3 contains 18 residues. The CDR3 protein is CSVEFRGTGRGRSGELFF. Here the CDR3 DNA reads TGCAGCGTTGAATTTCGGGGGACAGGGAGAGGAAGAAGCGGGGAGCTGTTTTTT.

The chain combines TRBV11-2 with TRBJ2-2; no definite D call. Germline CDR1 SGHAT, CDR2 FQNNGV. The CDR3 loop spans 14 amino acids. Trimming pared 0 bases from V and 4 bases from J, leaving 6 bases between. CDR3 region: CASSLDPSTGELFF. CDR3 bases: TGTGCCAGCAGCTTAGATCCCTCCACCGGGGAGCTGTTTTTT. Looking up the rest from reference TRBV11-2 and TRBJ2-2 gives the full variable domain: EAGVAQSPRYKIIEKRQSVAFWCNPISGHATLYWYQQILGQGPKLLIQFQNNGVVDDSQLPKDRFSAERLKGVDSTLKIQPAKLEDSAVYLCASSLDPSTGELFFGEGSRLTVL.

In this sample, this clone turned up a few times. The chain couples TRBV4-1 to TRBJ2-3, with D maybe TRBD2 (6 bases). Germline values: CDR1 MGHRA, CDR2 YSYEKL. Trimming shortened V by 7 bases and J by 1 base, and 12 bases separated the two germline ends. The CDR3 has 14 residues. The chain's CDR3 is CASKGWGGTDTQYF. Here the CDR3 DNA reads TGCGCCAGCAAGGGGTGGGGGGGCACAGATACGCAGTATTTT.

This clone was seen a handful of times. The CDR3 here is CASRETEGSYEQYF. CDR3 DNA: TGTGCCAGCAGGGAGACAGAAGGCTCCTACGAGCAGTACTTC. The V call is TRBV6-1, the J call TRBJ2-7, with D perhaps matching TRBD1 (5 bases). Trimming stripped 6 bases from V and 0 bases from J, with 12 bases between. In germline, CDR1 is MNHNS, CDR2 SASEGT. This CDR3 spans 14 amino acids.

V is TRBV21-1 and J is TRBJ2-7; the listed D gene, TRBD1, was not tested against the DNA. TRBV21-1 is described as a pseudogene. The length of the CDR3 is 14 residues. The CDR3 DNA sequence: TGTGCCAGCAGCAACCGGGACAGGGCCTACGAGCAGTACTTC. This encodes CASSNRDRAYEQYF.

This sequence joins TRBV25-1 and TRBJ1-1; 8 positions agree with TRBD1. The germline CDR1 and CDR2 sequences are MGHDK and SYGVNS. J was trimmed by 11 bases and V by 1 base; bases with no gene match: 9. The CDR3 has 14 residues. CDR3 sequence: CASSEWMGQEVAFF. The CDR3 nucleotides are TGTGCCAGCAGTGAATGGATGGGACAGGAGGTTGCTTTCTTT. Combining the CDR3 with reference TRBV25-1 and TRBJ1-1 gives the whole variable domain EADIYQTPRYLVIGTGKKITLECSQTMGHDKMYWYQQDPGMELHLIHYSYGVNSTEKGDLSSESTVSRIRTEHFPLTLESARPSHTSQYLCASSEWMGQEVAFFGQGTRLTVV.

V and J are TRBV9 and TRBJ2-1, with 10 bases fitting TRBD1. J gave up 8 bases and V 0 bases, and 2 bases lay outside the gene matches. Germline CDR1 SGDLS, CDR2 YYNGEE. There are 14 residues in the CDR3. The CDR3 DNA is TGTGCCAGCAGCGTAGGACAGGGGGCGTATGAGCAGTTCTTC. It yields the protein CASSVGQGAYEQFF.

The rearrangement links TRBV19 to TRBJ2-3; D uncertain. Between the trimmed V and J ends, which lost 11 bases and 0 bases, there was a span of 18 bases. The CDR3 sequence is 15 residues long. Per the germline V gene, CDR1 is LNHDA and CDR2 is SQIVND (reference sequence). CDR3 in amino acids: CACKSTGSSTDTQYF. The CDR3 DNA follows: TGTGCCTGCAAAAGTACGGGTTCTAGCACAGATACGCAGTATTTT.

The CDR3 is CASSRTSGSYNEQFF. The CDR3 region has the DNA TGCGCCAGCAGCCGGACTAGCGGGTCCTACAATGAGCAGTTCTTC. V usage is TRBV5-1 and J usage is TRBJ2-1; 11 bases are shared with TRBD2. From germline, CDR1 is SGHRS and CDR2 YFSETQ. This CDR3 region has 15 residues. J gave up 1 base and V 4 bases, and 1 base lay outside the gene matches.

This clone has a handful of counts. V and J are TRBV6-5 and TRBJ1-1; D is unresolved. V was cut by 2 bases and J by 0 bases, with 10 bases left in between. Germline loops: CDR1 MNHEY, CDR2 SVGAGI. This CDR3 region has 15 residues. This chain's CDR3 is CASSYASGMNTEAFF. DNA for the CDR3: TGTGCCAGCAGTTACGCGTCGGGGATGAACACTGAAGCTTTCTTT.